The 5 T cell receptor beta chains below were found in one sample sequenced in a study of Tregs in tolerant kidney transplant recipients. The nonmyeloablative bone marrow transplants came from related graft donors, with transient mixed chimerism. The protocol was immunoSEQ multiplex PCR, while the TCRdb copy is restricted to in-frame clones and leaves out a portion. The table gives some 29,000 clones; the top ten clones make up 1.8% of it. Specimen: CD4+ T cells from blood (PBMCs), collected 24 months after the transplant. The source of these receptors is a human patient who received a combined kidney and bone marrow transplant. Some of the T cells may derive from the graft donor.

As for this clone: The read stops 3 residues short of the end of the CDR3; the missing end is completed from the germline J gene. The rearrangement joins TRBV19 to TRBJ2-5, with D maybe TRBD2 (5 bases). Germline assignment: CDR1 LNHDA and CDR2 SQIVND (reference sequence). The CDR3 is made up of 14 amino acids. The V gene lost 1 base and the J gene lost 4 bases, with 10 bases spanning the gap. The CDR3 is CASSIASLRETQYF. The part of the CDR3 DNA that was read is TGTGCCAGTAGTATAGCTAGCCTTCGAGAGACC.

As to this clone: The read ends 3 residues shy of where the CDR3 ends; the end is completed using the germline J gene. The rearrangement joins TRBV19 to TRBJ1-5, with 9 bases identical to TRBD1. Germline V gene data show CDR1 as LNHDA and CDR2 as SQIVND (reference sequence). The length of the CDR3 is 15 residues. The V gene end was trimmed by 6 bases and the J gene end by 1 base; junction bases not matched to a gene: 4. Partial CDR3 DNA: TGTGCCAGTAGCCCAGGACAGGGGAGCAATCAGCCC. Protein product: CASSPGQGSNQP. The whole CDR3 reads CASSPGQGSNQPQHF.

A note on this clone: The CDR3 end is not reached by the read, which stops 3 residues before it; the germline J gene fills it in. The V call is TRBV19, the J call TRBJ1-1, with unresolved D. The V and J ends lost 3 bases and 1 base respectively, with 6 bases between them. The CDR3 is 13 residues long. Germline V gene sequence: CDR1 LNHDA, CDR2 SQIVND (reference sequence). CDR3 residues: CASSIPGNTEAFF. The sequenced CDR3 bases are TGTGCCAGTAGTATCCCCGGGAACACTGAA.

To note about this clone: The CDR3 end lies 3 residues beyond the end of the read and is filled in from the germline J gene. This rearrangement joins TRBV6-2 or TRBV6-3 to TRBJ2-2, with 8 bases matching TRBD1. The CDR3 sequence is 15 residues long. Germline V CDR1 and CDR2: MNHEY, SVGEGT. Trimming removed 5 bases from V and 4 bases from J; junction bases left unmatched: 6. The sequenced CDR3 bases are TGTGCCAGCAGTCTCGGGACAGGAGGCACCGGGGAG. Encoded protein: CASSLGTGGTGE. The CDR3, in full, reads CASSLGTGGTGELFF.

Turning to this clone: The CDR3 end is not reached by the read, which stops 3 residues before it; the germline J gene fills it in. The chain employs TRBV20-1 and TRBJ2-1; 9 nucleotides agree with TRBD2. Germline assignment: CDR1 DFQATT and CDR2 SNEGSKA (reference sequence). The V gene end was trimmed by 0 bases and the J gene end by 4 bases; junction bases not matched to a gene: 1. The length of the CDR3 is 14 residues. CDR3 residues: CSARDSGSYNEQFF. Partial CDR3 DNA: TGCAGTGCTAGAGATAGCGGGAGTTACAATGAG.